The sequence of this T cell receptor (beta chain) was determined in a study of T cell responses to AZD1222 COVID-19 vaccine (dated by TCRdb to the early 2020s). Background on the whole study: A total of about 250 trial participants underwent TCR sequencing, of whom around 210 had received two doses of AZD1222 and 26 had received two doses of the MenACWY control vaccine. Trial participants were enrolled into age subgroups of 18-55, 56-69 and 70-plus years, which contained about 150, 27 and 61 TCR-sequenced participants, respectively.

For this clone: The antigen this receptor binds is unknown. There are no base qualities to consult, and no much larger clone falls within one base.

The time point label, read with the paper, signifies: about 28 days (+/-7) after the second vaccine dose. AZD1222 recipients given second doses at about 4 weeks or at about 12 weeks were pooled, since spike-specific TCR depth and breadth were not found to differ between the two schedules. The vaccinee samples were drawn from two UK trials, COV001 and COV002, one of which was a single-blind randomized controlled phase 2/3 trial testing AZD1222 (ChAdOx1 nCoV-19) in healthy adults. For TCRbeta chain sequencing, PBMC samples from trial participants were taken at day 0 and at day 28 after the second dose. The paper's findings and limits, for the study overall: The whole spike protein was spanned by vaccine-associated CD4 TCRs, and dominant responses were seen in regions 160-218 and 743-854. In the small 56-69-year group, the increase in depth fell short of significance, most likely because of low power. A significant rise in spike-specific TCR breadth and depth was observed after two AZD1222 doses relative to day 0 and relative to MenACWY recipients. No day 14 peak-response samples were available, so repertoires were characterized only after the peak T cell response. Nearly half of unique spike-specific TCRs reportedly recognized epitopes outside regions mutated in the B.1.351 and B.1.1.7 variants. Only six AZD1222 recipients were SARS-CoV-2 seropositive at baseline, limiting conclusions about previously exposed vaccinees. Participants were mostly white British, with more females than males. The authors suggested clonal diversity may have been underestimated.

The CDR3 regions of human TCRbeta chains were subjected to immunosequencing. From the authors' description of their analysis: Repertoire TCRs were matched against a reference library of SARS-CoV-2-specific TCRs generated with the MIRA antigen-specificity platform. Breadth was defined as the fraction of unique TCRs that were SARS-CoV-2-associated. Depth was defined as the fraction of total T cells that were SARS-CoV-2-associated. Using the MIRA data, every spike-specific TCR was mapped to the spike region that the TCR reacted to and assigned to either a CD4 or a CD8 class. Log10-transformed breadth and depth values were compared by one-way ANOVA with Sidak's multiple comparisons tests. In its TCRdb copy, this immuneACCESS table keeps in-frame sequences only and misses some clones. Where compared with another copy, unresolved V genes explain less than half of these, and the others have no known cause. V and J calls and clone size are given by that table; D and trimming were obtained from the DNA. The sample table shows about 120,000 clones, and approximately 90% are seen once. Together, the top ten hold about 2.5% of the sample.

The germline V gene encodes CDR1 SGHVS and CDR2 FNYEAQ. V sheds 9 bases and J sheds 1 base, leaving 12 bases between their ends. The CDR3 numbers 13 residues from cysteine through phenylalanine. Only the CDR3 portion is preserved as DNA: 39 bases, with reading frame beginning at the first base. Recombination linked TRBV7-6 to TRBJ1-2; the D gene cannot be named for sure. The receptor was derived from an adult who received the AZD1222 COVID-19 vaccine. Sequencing used peripheral blood, obtained 28 days after the second AZD1222 dose. The CDR3 reads CARLGRNNYGYTF. At the DNA level, the sequence is TGTGCCAGACTCGGACGGAATAACTATGGCTACACCTTC.